The clone carrying this T cell receptor beta chain was seen at least ten times. As yet, its antigen is unknown. The source of the sample is a study of T cells after yellow fever vaccination. TCRdb fed the 5' RACE reads into MiXCR, producing one record per CDR3 protein. The sample shows around 250,000 distinct CDR3 sequences, 6.9% of them seen only once. Regarding the study as a whole: Contamination of FACS-sorted repertoires by abundant clonotypes from the bulk population could occur.

The CDR3 sequence is 15 residues long. Germline lookup yields CDR1 SGHDT and CDR2 YYEEEE. The V gene end was trimmed by 6 bases and the J gene end by 4 bases; junction bases not matched to a gene: 8. This specimen was CD4+ T cells sorted from PBMCs, taken 15 days after the yellow fever booster vaccination. This chain joins TRBV5-6 and TRBJ2-1; 9 positions agree with TRBD1. This TCR came from a man aged 30 to 39 who received the YFV17D yellow fever vaccine. The CDR3 is CASNLGQGPYNEQFF. The CDR3 DNA is TGTGCCAGCAACTTAGGACAGGGGCCGTACAATGAGCAGTTCTTC.